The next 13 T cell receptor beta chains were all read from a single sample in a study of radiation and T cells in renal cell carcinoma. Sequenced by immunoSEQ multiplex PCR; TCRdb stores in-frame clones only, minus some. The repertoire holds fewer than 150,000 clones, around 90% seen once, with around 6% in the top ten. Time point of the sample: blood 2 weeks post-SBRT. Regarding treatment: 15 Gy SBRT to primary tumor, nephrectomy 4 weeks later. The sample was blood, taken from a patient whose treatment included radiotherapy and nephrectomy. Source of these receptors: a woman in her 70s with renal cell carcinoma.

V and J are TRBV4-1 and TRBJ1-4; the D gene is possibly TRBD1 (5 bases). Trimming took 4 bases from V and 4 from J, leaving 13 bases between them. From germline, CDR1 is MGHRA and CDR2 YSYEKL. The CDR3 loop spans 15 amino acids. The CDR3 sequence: CASSRTGTDNEKLFF. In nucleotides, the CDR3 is TGCGCCAGCAGCCGCACCGGGACGGATAATGAAAAACTGTTTTTT.

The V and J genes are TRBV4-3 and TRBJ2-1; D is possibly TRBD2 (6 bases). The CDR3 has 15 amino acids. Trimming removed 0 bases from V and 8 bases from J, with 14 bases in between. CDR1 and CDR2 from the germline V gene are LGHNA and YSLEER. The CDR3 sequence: CASSQDRSGRYEQFF. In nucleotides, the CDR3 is TGCGCCAGCAGCCAAGATCGCTCAGGGAGGTATGAGCAGTTCTTC.

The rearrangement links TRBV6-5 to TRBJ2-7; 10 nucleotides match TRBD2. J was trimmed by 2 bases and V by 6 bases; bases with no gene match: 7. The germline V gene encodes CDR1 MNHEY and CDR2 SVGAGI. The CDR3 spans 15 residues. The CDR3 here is CASRKTSGATYEQYF. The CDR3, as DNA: TGTGCCAGCAGAAAAACTAGCGGGGCGACCTACGAGCAGTACTTC.

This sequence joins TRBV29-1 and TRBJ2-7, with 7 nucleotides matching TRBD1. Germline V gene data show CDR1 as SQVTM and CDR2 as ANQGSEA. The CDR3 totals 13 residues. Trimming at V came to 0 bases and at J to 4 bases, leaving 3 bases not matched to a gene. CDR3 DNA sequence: TGCAGCGTTGAAGAAGGGGGCGGTTACGAGCAGTACTTC. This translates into CSVEEGGGYEQYF.

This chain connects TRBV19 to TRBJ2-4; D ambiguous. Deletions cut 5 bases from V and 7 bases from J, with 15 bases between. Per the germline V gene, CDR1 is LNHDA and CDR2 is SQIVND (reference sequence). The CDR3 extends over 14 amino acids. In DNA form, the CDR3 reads TGTGCCAGTAGTCCCTCCTCGCCGGGTAACATTCAGTACTTC. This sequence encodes CASSPSSPGNIQYF.

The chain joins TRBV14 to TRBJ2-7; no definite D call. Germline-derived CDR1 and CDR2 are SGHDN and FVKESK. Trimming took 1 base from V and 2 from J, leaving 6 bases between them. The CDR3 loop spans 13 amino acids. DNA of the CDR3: TGTGCCAGCAGCCAAGCGGTAGCCTACGAGCAGTACTTC. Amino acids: CASSQAVAYEQYF.

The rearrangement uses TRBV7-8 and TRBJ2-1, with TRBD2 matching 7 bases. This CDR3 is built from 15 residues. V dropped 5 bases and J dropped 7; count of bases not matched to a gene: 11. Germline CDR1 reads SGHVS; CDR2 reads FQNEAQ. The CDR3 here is CASSPRDQRGNEQFF. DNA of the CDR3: TGTGCCAGCAGCCCGAGGGACCAGCGGGGAAATGAGCAGTTCTTC.

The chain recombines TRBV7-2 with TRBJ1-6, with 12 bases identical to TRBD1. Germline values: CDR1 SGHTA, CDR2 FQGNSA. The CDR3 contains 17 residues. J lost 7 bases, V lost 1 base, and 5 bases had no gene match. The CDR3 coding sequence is TGTGCCAGCAGCTTAGGGGACAGGGGGCGAAGGAATTCACCCCTCCACTTT. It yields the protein CASSLGDRGRRNSPLHF. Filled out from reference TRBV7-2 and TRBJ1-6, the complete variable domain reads GAGVSQSPSNKVTEKGKDVELRCDPISGHTALYWYRQSLGQGLEFLIYFQGNSAPDKSGLPSDRFSAERTGGSVSTLTIQRTQQEDSAVYLCASSLGDRGRRNSPLHFGNGTRLTVT.

DNA of the CDR3: TGTGCCAGCAGTGAAGCCCGGGGAGATACGCAGTATTTT. The encoded protein is CASSEARGDTQYF. The chain recombines TRBV6-1 with TRBJ2-3; D is possibly TRBD2 (5 bases). From germline, CDR1 is MNHNS and CDR2 SASEGT. The CDR3 covers 13 residues. V gave up 0 bases and J gave up 5 bases, with 6 bases separating them.

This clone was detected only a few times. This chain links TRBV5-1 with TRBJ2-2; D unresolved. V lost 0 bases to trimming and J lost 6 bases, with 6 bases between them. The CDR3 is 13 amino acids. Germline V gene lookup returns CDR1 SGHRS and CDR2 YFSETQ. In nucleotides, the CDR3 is TGCGCCAGCAGCTTGGGGAGCGCCGGGGAGCTGTTTTTT. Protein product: CASSLGSAGELFF.

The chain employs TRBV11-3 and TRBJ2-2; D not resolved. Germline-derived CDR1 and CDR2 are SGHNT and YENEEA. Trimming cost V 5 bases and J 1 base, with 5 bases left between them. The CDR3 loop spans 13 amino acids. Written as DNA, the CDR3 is TGTGCCAGCAGCCTTATGAACACCGGGGAGCTGTTTTTT. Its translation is CASSLMNTGELFF.

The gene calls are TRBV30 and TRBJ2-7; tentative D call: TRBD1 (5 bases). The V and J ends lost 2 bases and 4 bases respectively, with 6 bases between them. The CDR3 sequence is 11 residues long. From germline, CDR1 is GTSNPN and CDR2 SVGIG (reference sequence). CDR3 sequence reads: CAWSRGYEQYF. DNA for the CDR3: TGTGCCTGGAGTAGGGGTTACGAGCAGTACTTC.

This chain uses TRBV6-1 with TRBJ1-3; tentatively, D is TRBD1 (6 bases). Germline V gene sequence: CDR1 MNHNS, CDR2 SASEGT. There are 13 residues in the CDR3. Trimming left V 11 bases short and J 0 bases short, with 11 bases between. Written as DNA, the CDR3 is TGTGCCGGCGGACAGAGCTCTGGAAACACCATATATTTT. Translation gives CAGGQSSGNTIYF.